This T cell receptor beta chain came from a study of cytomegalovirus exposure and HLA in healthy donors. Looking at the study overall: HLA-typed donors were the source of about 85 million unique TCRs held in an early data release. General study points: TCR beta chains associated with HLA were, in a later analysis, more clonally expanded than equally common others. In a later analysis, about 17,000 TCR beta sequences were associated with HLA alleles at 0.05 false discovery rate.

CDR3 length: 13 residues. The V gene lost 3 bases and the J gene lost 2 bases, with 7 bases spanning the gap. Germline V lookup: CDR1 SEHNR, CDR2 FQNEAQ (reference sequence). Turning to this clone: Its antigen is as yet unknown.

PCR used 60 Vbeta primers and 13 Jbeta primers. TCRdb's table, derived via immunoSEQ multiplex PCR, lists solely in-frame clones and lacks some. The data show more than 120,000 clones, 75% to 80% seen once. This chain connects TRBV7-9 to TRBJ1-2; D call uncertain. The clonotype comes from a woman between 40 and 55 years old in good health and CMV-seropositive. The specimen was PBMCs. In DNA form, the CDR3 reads TGTGCCAGCAGCTTGACTTTCAACTATGGCTACACCTTC. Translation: CASSLTFNYGYTF.